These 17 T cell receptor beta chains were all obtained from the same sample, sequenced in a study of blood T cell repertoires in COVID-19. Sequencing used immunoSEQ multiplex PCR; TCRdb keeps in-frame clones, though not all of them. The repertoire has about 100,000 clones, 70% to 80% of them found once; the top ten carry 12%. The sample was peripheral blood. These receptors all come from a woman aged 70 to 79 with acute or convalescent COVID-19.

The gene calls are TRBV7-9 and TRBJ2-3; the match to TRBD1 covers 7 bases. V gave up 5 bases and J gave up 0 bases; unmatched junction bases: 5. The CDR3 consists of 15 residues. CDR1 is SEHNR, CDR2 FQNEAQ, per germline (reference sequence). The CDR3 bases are TGTGCCAGCAGCGAGGGGGCTCCTAGCACAGATACGCAGTATTTT. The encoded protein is CASSEGAPSTDTQYF. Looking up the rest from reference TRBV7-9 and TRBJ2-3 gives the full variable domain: DTGVSQNPRHKITKRGQNVTFRCDPISEHNRLYWYRQTLGQGPEFLTYFQNEAQLEKSRLLSDRFSAERPKGSFSTLEIQRTEQGDSAMYLCASSEGAPSTDTQYFGPGTRLTVL.

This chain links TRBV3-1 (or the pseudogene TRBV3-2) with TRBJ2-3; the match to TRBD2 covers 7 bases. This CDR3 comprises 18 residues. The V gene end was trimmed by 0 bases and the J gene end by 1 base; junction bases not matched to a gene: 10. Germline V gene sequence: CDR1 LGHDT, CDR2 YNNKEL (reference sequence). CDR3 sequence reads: CASSQEIGQRGGTDTQYF. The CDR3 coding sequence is TGTGCCAGCAGCCAAGAAATAGGCCAGCGGGGAGGCACAGATACGCAGTATTTT.

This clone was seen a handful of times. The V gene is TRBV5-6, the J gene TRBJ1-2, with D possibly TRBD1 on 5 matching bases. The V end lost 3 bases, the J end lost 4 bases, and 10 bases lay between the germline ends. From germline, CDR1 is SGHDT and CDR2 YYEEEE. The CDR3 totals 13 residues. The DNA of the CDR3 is TGTGCCAGCAGCTCTGACAGAATCTATGGCTACACCTTC. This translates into CASSSDRIYGYTF.

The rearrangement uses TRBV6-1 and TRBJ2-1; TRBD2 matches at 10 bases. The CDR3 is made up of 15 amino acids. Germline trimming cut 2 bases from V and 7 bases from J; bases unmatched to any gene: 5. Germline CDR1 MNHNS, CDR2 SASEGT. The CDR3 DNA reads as TGTGCCAGCAGTGAACTAGCGGGGGTTTGGAATGAGCAGTTCTTC. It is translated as CASSELAGVWNEQFF.

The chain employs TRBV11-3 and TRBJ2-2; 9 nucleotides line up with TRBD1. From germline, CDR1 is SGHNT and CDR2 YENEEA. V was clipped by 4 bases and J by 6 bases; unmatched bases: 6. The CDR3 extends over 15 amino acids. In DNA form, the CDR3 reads TGTGCCAGCAGCTGGGGACAGGGCGGATCCGGGGAGCTGTTTTTT. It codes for CASSWGQGGSGELFF. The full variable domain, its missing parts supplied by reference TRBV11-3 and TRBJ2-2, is EAGVVQSPRYKIIEKKQPVAFWCNPISGHNTLYWYLQNLGQGPELLIRYENEEAVDDSQLPKDRFSAERLKGVDSTLKIQPAELGDSAVYLCASSWGQGGSGELFFGEGSRLTVL.

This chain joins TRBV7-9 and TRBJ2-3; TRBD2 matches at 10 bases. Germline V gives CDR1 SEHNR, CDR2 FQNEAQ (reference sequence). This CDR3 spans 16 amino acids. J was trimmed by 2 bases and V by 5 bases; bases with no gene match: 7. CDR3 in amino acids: CASSLGTSGDTDTQYF. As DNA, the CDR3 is TGTGCCAGCAGCCTAGGCACTAGCGGGGACACAGATACGCAGTATTTT.

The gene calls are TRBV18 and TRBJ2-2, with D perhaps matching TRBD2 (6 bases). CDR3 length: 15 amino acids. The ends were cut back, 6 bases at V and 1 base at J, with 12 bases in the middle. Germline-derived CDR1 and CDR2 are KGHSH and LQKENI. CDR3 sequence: CASSWDSQNTGELFF. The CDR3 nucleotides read TGTGCCAGCTCGTGGGACTCGCAGAACACCGGGGAGCTGTTTTTT.

CDR3 nucleotide sequence: TGTGCCAGCAGTACGACTACGCCCCTCCCAGGTACGCAGTATTTT. Protein product: CASSTTTPLPGTQYF. J is TRBJ2-3 and V is TRBV6-2 or TRBV6-3; D perhaps matches TRBD2 (5 bases). This CDR3 region has 15 residues. Germline assignment: CDR1 MNHEY and CDR2 SVGEGT. The V end lost 5 bases, the J end lost 8 bases, and 20 bases lay between the germline ends.

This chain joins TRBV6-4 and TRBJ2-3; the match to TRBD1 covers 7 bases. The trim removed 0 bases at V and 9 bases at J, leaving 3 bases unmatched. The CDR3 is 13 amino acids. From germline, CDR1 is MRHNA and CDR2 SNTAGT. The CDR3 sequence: CASSDSRQGTQYF. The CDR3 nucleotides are TGTGCCAGCAGTGACTCAAGACAGGGAACGCAGTATTTT.

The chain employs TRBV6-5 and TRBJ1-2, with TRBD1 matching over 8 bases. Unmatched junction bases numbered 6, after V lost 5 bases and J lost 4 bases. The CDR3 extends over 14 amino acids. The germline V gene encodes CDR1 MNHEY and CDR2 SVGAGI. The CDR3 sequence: CASSKTGAGYGYTF. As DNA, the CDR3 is TGTGCCAGCAGTAAGACAGGGGCGGGCTATGGCTACACCTTC.

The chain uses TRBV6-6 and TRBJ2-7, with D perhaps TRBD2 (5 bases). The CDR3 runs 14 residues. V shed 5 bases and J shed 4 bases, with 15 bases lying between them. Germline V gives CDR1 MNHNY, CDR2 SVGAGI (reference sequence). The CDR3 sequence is CASSPSPSGYEQYV. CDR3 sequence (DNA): TGTGCCAGCAGTCCTTCCCCCAGCGGTTACGAGCAGTACGTC.

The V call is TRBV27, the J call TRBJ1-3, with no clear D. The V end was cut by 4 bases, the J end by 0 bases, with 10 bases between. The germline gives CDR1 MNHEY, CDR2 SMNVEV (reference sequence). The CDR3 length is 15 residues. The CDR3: CASSYRGLSGNTIYF. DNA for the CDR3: TGTGCCAGCAGTTATCGAGGGCTCTCTGGAAACACCATATATTTT.

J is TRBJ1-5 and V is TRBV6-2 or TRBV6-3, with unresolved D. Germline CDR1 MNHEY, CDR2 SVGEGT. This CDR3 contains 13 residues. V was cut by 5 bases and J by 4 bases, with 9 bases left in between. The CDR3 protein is CASSKAGNQPQHF. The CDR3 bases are TGTGCCAGCAGTAAGGCGGGGAATCAGCCCCAGCATTTT.

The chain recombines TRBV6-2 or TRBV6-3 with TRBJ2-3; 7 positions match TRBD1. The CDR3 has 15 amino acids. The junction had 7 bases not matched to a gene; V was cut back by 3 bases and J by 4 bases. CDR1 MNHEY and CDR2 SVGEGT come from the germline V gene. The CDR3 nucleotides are TGTGCCAGCAGTTATGGATCAGGGGGTCCAGATACGCAGTATTTT. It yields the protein CASSYGSGGPDTQYF.

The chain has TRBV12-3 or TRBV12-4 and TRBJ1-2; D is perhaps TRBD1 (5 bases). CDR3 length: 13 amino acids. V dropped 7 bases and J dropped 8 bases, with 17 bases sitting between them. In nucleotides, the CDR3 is TGTGCCAGCACCAGGGACTCACTGGGAGGCTACACCTTC. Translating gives CASTRDSLGGYTF.

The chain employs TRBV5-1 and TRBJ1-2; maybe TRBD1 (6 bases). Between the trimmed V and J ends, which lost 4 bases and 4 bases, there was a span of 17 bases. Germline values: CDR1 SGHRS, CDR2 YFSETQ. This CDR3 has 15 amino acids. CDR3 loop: CASSVTGASSYGYTF. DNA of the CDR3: TGCGCCAGCAGCGTGACAGGCGCCTCCTCCTATGGCTACACCTTC.

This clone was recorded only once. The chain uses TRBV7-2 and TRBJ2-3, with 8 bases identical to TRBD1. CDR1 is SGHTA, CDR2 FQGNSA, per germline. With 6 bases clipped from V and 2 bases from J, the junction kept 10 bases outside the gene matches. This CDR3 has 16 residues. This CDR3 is CASRAGRDRITDTQYF. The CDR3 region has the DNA TGTGCCAGCAGGGCTGGTAGGGACAGGATCACAGATACGCAGTATTTT. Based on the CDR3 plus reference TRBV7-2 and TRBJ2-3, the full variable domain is GAGVSQSPSNKVTEKGKDVELRCDPISGHTALYWYRQSLGQGLEFLIYFQGNSAPDKSGLPSDRFSAERTGGSVSTLTIQRTQQEDSAVYLCASRAGRDRITDTQYFGPGTRLTVL.